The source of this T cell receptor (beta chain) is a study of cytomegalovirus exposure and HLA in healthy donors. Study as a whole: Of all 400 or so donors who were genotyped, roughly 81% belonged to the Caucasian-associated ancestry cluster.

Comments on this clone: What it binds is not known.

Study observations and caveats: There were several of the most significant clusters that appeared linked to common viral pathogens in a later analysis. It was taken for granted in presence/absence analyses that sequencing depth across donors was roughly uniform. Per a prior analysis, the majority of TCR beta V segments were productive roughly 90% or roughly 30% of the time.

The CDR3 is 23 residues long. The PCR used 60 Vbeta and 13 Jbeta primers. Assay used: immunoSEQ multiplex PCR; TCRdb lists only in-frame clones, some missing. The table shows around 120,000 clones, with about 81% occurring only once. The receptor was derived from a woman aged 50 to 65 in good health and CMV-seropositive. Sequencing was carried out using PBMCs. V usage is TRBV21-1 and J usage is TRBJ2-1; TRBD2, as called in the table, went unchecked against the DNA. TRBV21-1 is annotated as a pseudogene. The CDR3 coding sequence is TGTGCCAGCAGCAAAGTGCGGGGACAGGCAACCGGGACTAGCGGGGGGGTTAACAATGAGCAGTTCTTC. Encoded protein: CASSKVRGQATGTSGGVNNEQFF.